This T cell receptor (beta chain) stems from a study of blood T cell repertoires in COVID-19. Overall study: COVID-19 samples collected from the United States, Italy and Spain covered acute and convalescent phases.

In the original analysis: Amplification of reference gene primers was used by the study to estimate nucleated cell counts. Assay: immunoSEQ multiplex PCR; the TCRdb copy retains only in-frame clones and omits some. V and J calls and clone size come straight from that table; D and trimming were deduced from the DNA. The sample lists approximately 69,000 clones, roughly 86% seen once, with approximately 29% in the top ten. The source material was peripheral blood. The sequence was collected from a man aged 45-60 years with acute or convalescent COVID-19.

CDR3 DNA: TGTGCCACCAAGAGTACCCACCTTGGAGGATCTAGCACAGATACGCAGTATTTT. Its translation is CATKSTHLGGSSTDTQYF. V and J are TRBV19 and TRBJ2-3; possibly TRBD2 for D (5 bases). CDR3 length: 18 residues. CDR1 is LNHDA, CDR2 SQIVND, per germline (reference sequence). Trimming took 10 bases from V and 0 from J, leaving 26 bases between them.